The source of this T cell receptor beta chain is a study of T-cell reconstitution after alpha-beta-depleted transplantation in children (dated by TCRdb to about 2016). For the wider study: T-cell immune reconstitution after TCRalphabeta/CD19-depleted allogeneic hematopoietic cell transplantation in children was quantitatively tracked in the study by means of TCR repertoire profiling. Beyond this particular receptor, the publication reports: In some patients, the high TCRbeta diversity seen at day 60 was put down to recipient T cells and intrathymic progenitors that had survived conditioning. Apparently early alphabetaT-cell count recovery about two months after transplant reportedly relied on only several hundred rapidly expanded clones derived from non-depleted graft cells. Over the following months the frequencies of hyperexpanded clones went down, and after one year T-cell counts and TCRbeta diversity were mostly credited to newly produced T cells.

The library was generated by PCR. Sequencing used an Illumina HiSeq 2500. Molecular barcoding was employed in the preparation of TCR libraries, with unique molecular identifiers being used to normalize TCRbeta repertoire quantification. The public reads were quality trimmed at Q25 with fastp and then assembled into clones with MiXCR by TCRdb, keeping productive beta chains. CDR3 protein sequences are deduplicated, and each keeps its most common genes and DNA. The sample table shows around 450,000 distinct CDR3 sequences, and roughly a tenth are seen once. In total, the top ten clones hold approximately 2% of the sample. This clonotype was observed a handful of times. Its antigen has not been determined. The sample holds no much larger clone one base away, and base qualities are not on file. Trimming at the junction amounts to 5 bases on V and 5 bases on J, and the germline ends lie 24 bases apart. The CDR3 measures 16 amino acids from cysteine to phenylalanine. Only the CDR3 portion is preserved as DNA: 48 bases, with reading frame beginning at the first base. The germline V gene (reference sequence) sets CDR1 to DFQATT and CDR2 to SNEGSKA.

The treatment or condition label, read with the paper, signifies: allogeneic hematopoietic cell transplantation with graft depleted of TCRalphabeta T cells and CD19 B cells. TCRalphabeta/CD19-depleted allogeneic hematopoietic cell grafts were given to the transplant recipients, all of whom were children. This clonotype was sampled from a child aged 2-15 years with inherited bone marrow failure, due to receive a stem cell transplant. This receptor chain uses TRBV20-1 and TRBJ1-1; there is no confident call for the D gene. This specimen consisted of PBMCs, obtained before TCRalphabeta/CD19-depleted stem cell transplant. The DNA sequence follows: TGCAGTGCTCCCAATACCGGAGGACGGGCGGGGACTGAAGCTTTCTTT. It translates as CSAPNTGGRAGTEAFF.